The present T cell receptor (beta chain) was sequenced within a study of T cells in Graves' hyperthyroidism and ophthalmopathy. Study-wide results and limits: Blood samples included most of the expanded thyroid clonotypes exceeding 0.001. Model output signaled ophthalmopathy a median 6.5 months ahead of onset.

This clonotype was observed at least ten times. Its antigen remains unknown. Amplified regions were TCR beta CDR3 sequences from RNA transcripts. The TCR CDR3 was amplified in a first-round RT-PCR using the HTBI primer set. MiXCR, run by TCRdb on the multiplex PCR reads, gives a single entry per CDR3 protein. This table has roughly 380,000 distinct CDR3 sequences, roughly 13% appearing once. CDR3 size: 13 residues. Trimming took 6 bases from V and 4 from J; bases not matched to a gene: 1. Patients aged 18 to 65 with hyperthyroidism were newly diagnosed, with duration under 2 months. Thyroid ultrasound and orbital computed tomography, with clinical symptoms and serum thyroxine and TRAb, informed diagnoses.

The source material was blood. The sequence derives from a woman between 55 and 75 years old with Graves' hyperthyroidism. The gene calls are TRBV12-3 or TRBV12-4 and TRBJ2-7; 12 bases match TRBD2. The DNA for the CDR3 is TGTGCCAGCAGGACTAGCGGGAGTTACGAGCAGTACTTC. Its protein product is CASRTSGSYEQYF.